Below, 25 T cell receptor beta chains from the same sample are listed, as sequenced in a study of shared clonotypes between healthy human individuals. Assay: immunoSEQ multiplex PCR; the TCRdb copy retains only in-frame clones and omits some. The repertoire consists of 1.4 million to 1.5 million clones, with more than 95% occurring once and the leading ten covering roughly 1.2%. The material sequenced was naive CD4+ T cells sorted from blood. Described subset: CD45RA+ positively selected. These receptor sequences come from a young man in good health.

The V gene is TRBV9, the J gene TRBJ2-2; 11 bases line up with TRBD1. The V segment lost 4 bases and the J segment 3 bases; nucleotides outside the gene matches: 11. Germline loops: CDR1 SGDLS, CDR2 YYNGEE. This CDR3 is built from 18 residues. The CDR3 loop is CASSIGQGAPLDTGELFF. For the CDR3, the DNA is TGTGCCAGCAGCATAGGACAGGGGGCCCCCCTTGACACCGGGGAGCTGTTTTTT.

Turning to this clone: Additional DNA sequences in this sample encode the identical CDR3. The chain uses TRBV4-1 and TRBJ1-1, with 8 bases that match TRBD1. The length of the CDR3 is 15 residues. Germline CDR1 and CDR2: MGHRA and YSYEKL. With V trimmed by 3 bases and J by 1 base, 4 bases remained unmatched. CDR3 protein: CASSQTGTGNTEAFF. The CDR3 DNA reads TGCGCCAGCAGCCAGACCGGGACAGGGAACACTGAAGCTTTCTTT.

This chain uses TRBV29-1 with TRBJ1-4; 10 bases map to TRBD1. The V gene end was trimmed by 5 bases and the J gene end by 7 bases; junction bases not matched to a gene: 4. Germline V gene lookup returns CDR1 SQVTM and CDR2 ANQGSEA. The CDR3 is 13 amino acids. The CDR3 protein is CSVPGQGSEKLFF. The CDR3 DNA reads TGCAGCGTTCCGGGACAGGGGAGTGAAAAACTGTTTTTT.

The chain combines TRBV15 with TRBJ2-4; D is uncertain. The germline CDR1 and CDR2 sequences are LNHNV and YYDKDF (reference sequence). CDR3 length: 16 amino acids. Trimming took 1 base from V and 0 from J, leaving 10 bases between them. The CDR3 sequence: CATSRVPRIAKNIQYF. In nucleotides, the CDR3 is TGTGCCACCAGCAGAGTTCCCCGGATAGCCAAAAACATTCAGTACTTC. The complete variable domain, with remaining parts taken from reference TRBV15 and TRBJ2-4, reads DAMVIQNPRYQVTQFGKPVTLSCSQTLNHNVMYWYQQKSSQAPKLLFHYYDKDFNNEADTPDNFQSRRPNTSFCFLDIRSPGLGDTAMYLCATSRVPRIAKNIQYFGAGTRLSVL.

Concerning this clone itself: The junction and the germline gene differ at one end; a read error may be behind it. V is TRBV29-1 and J is TRBJ2-1; TRBD2 agrees at 8 bases. Germline CDR1 SQVTM, CDR2 ANQGSEA. The CDR3 loop spans 12 amino acids. CDR3 sequence (DNA): TGCAGCGTTGAACCCCCGAGCGGGAGTTGGCTCTTC. Translating it yields CSVEPPSGSWLF.

The rearrangement links TRBV5-6 to TRBJ2-7; 11 bases are shared with TRBD2. The ends lost 4 bases at V and 7 bases at J; junction bases unmatched: 7. The germline V gene encodes CDR1 SGHDT and CDR2 YYEEEE. This CDR3 region has 14 residues. The CDR3 reads CASSGWTSGYEQYF. The CDR3 DNA reads as TGTGCCAGCAGCGGGTGGACTAGCGGGTATGAGCAGTACTTC.

This chain links TRBV11-2 with TRBJ2-7, with D tentatively TRBD1 or TRBD2 (5 bases each). In germline, CDR1 is SGHAT, CDR2 FQNNGV. V gave up 5 bases and J gave up 2 bases, with 13 bases separating them. CDR3 length: 14 residues. The CDR3, as DNA: TGTGCCAGCAGCCGCCGGGACCACCCCTACGAGCAGTACTTC. Protein product: CASSRRDHPYEQYF.

DNA of the CDR3: TGTGCCAGCAGCAGTAGCCGGGACTTCGGAGAGACCCAGTACTTC. Protein sequence: CASSSSRDFGETQYF. This rearrangement joins TRBV13 to TRBJ2-5; possible D gene TRBD2, 6 bases. The germline V and J ends were trimmed by 5 bases and 4 bases, with 17 bases remaining between them. Germline lookup yields CDR1 PRHDT and CDR2 FYEKMQ (reference sequence). CDR3 length equals 15 residues.

This rearrangement joins TRBV5-5 to TRBJ1-4; no clear D. V was shortened by 3 bases and J by 3 bases, with 9 bases between the two germline ends. Germline lookup yields CDR1 SGHKS and CDR2 YYEKEE (reference sequence). This CDR3 contains 14 residues. CDR3 amino acids: CASSSRAANEKLFF. CDR3 nucleotides: TGTGCCAGCAGCTCGCGGGCGGCTAATGAAAAACTGTTTTTT.

The rearrangement uses TRBV5-4 and TRBJ2-3, with TRBD1 as a possible D gene (5 bases). Trimming removed 2 bases from V and 0 bases from J, with 13 bases in between. The CDR3 length is 16 residues. Per the germline V gene, CDR1 is SGHNT and CDR2 is YYREEE (reference sequence). The CDR3 is CASSFRRQTSTDTQYF. The CDR3 nucleotides read TGTGCCAGCAGCTTCCGCCGACAGACTAGCACAGATACGCAGTATTTT.

The DNA of the CDR3 is TGTGCCAGCTCACGCGGCACTAGCGGAACTAAAAACTACAATGAGCAGTTCTTC. Translation gives CASSRGTSGTKNYNEQFF. This sequence joins TRBV18 and TRBJ2-1; 8 nucleotides line up with TRBD2. The junction had 14 bases not matched to a gene; V was cut back by 4 bases and J by 3 bases. The CDR3 spans 18 residues. Germline CDR1 reads KGHSH; CDR2 reads LQKENI.

The CDR3 protein is CASSFAGSEKLFF. The CDR3 region has the DNA TGTGCCAGCAGTTTTGCAGGGAGTGAAAAACTGTTTTTT. V and J are TRBV28 and TRBJ1-4; maybe TRBD1 (5 bases). CDR3 length equals 13 residues. V lost 3 bases, J lost 7 bases, and 9 bases lay in between. Germline assignment: CDR1 MDHEN and CDR2 SYDVKM.

This chain uses TRBV6-6 with TRBJ2-1, with D unclear. This CDR3 is built from 16 residues. V lost 0 bases, J lost 2 bases, and 11 bases lay in between. Germline CDR1 reads MNHNY; CDR2 reads SVGAGI (reference sequence). CDR3 DNA: TGTGCCAGCAGTTACTCAGGCAAGCAACCCTACAATGAGCAGTTCTTC. It translates to CASSYSGKQPYNEQFF.

The chain couples TRBV4-3 to TRBJ2-7, with 7 bases that match TRBD1. The germline V gene has CDR1 LGHNA and CDR2 YSLEER. V was pared by 1 base and J by 1 base, with 4 bases of the junction left unmatched. This CDR3 spans 15 amino acids. In DNA, the CDR3 is TGCGCCAGCAGCCAAGCAGACAGGGTTTCCTACGAGCAGTACTTC. Amino acids: CASSQADRVSYEQYF.

The chain joins TRBV27 to TRBJ2-2; TRBD2 matches 7 bases. Per germline, CDR1 MNHEY and CDR2 SMNVEV (reference sequence). The CDR3 runs to 15 residues. Trimming took 6 bases from V and 5 from J; bases not matched to a gene: 9. CDR3 bases: TGTGCCAGCAGCCGGGGACTAACCAGGACCGGGGAGCTGTTTTTT. Translated: CASSRGLTRTGELFF.

V gene TRBV5-5 combines with J gene TRBJ1-1; 7 positions match TRBD1. CDR3 length: 14 amino acids. Unmatched junction bases numbered 2, after V lost 2 bases and J lost 1 base. Germline V lookup: CDR1 SGHKS, CDR2 YYEKEE (reference sequence). The CDR3 nucleotides are TGTGCCAGCAGCTTATGGGACAGGAACACTGAAGCTTTCTTT. This gives the protein CASSLWDRNTEAFF.

The chain links TRBV30 to TRBJ2-1, with D possibly TRBD1 on 6 matching bases. This CDR3 spans 14 amino acids. Per germline, CDR1 GTSNPN and CDR2 SVGIG (reference sequence). The V end was cut by 5 bases, the J end by 8 bases, with 19 bases between. CDR3: CAWCLRGWSDEQFF. The CDR3 DNA sequence: TGTGCCTGGTGTTTGAGGGGGTGGTCGGATGAGCAGTTCTTC.

A note on this clone: The identical CDR3 is also encoded by other nucleotide sequences in the sample. The chain employs TRBV11-2 and TRBJ2-3; a possible D gene is TRBD1 (6 bases). V was cut by 0 bases and J by 0 bases, with 7 bases left in between. The CDR3 covers 15 residues. Germline values: CDR1 SGHAT, CDR2 FQNNGV. Here the CDR3 DNA reads TGTGCCAGCAGCTTAGACAGGGGCAGCACAGATACGCAGTATTTT. Residues: CASSLDRGSTDTQYF.

The rearrangement joins TRBV19 to TRBJ2-3, with 7 bases identical to TRBD1. This CDR3 region has 16 residues. Germline-derived CDR1 and CDR2 are LNHDA and SQIVND (reference sequence). Trimming removed 3 bases from V and 1 base from J; junction bases left unmatched: 7. CDR3 in DNA: TGTGCCAGTAGTATGCACAGGGGACGCGGCACAGATACGCAGTATTTT. Translating gives CASSMHRGRGTDTQYF. The full variable domain, with the rest looked up from reference TRBV19 and TRBJ2-3, is DGGITQSPKYLFRKEGQNVTLSCEQNLNHDAMYWYRQDPGQGLRLIYYSQIVNDFQKGDIAEGYSVSREKKESFPLTVTSAQKNPTAFYLCASSMHRGRGTDTQYFGPGTRLTVL.

The V and J genes are TRBV7-3 and TRBJ2-2, with D unresolved. This CDR3 region has 15 residues. The germline V gene encodes CDR1 SGHTA and CDR2 FQGTGA. Trimming removed 2 bases at V and 0 bases at J, with 7 bases between. This CDR3 is CASSLVTANTGELFF. In DNA, the CDR3 is TGTGCCAGCAGCTTAGTAACAGCGAACACCGGGGAGCTGTTTTTT. Complete variable domain (other parts from reference TRBV7-3 and TRBJ2-2): GAGVSQTPSNKVTEKGKYVELRCDPISGHTALYWYRQSLGQGPEFLIYFQGTGAADDSGLPNDRFFAVRPEGSVSTLKIQRTERGDSAVYLCASSLVTANTGELFFGEGSRLTVL.

The chain links TRBV5-6 to TRBJ1-5, with D possibly TRBD1 on 5 matching bases. This CDR3 spans 16 amino acids. Looked up from germline, CDR1 is SGHDT and CDR2 is YYEEEE. V lost 0 bases and J lost 0, with 10 bases in between. The CDR3 sequence is CASSLGGTFSNQPQHF. In nucleotides, the CDR3 is TGTGCCAGCAGCTTGGGGGGGACTTTTAGCAATCAGCCCCAGCATTTT.

The chain links TRBV29-1 to TRBJ2-3; the D is unclear. V gave up 7 bases and J gave up 2 bases, with 19 bases separating them. The CDR3 covers 15 residues. Germline lookup yields CDR1 SQVTM and CDR2 ANQGSEA. As DNA, the CDR3 is TGCAGCGCCCCGGCTGGGCTTGGGTTCACAGATACGCAGTATTTT. Protein product: CSAPAGLGFTDTQYF.

The chain carries TRBV4-2 and TRBJ2-7, with 9 bases identical to TRBD1. This CDR3 spans 16 amino acids. With V trimmed by 3 bases and J by 1 base, 7 bases remained unmatched. The germline gives CDR1 LGHNA, CDR2 YNFKEQ. CDR3 sequence reads: CASSQREGQGSYEQYF. The CDR3 nucleotides read TGTGCCAGCAGCCAGCGAGAGGGACAGGGTTCCTACGAGCAGTACTTC.

The chain links TRBV9 to TRBJ2-3, with D possibly being TRBD2 (6 bases). V was pared by 3 bases and J by 1 base, with 15 bases between. Germline V gene lookup returns CDR1 SGDLS and CDR2 YYNGEE. The CDR3 spans 16 residues. The chain's CDR3 is CASSDYEGGGTDTQYF. The CDR3 DNA reads TGTGCCAGCAGCGACTATGAGGGAGGCGGCACAGATACGCAGTATTTT. Full variable domain (rest looked up from reference TRBV9 and TRBJ2-3): DSGVTQTPKHLITATGQRVTLRCSPRSGDLSVYWYQQSLDQGLQFLIQYYNGEERAKGNILERFSAQQFPDLHSELNLSSLELGDSALYFCASSDYEGGGTDTQYFGPGTRLTVL.

The chain has TRBV4-2 and TRBJ2-2; maybe TRBD2 (5 bases). The CDR3 is made up of 17 amino acids. Trimming removed 0 bases at V and 0 bases at J, with 11 bases between. Germline values: CDR1 LGHNA, CDR2 YNFKEQ. The chain's CDR3 is CASSQDLRRSNTGELFF. Written as DNA, the CDR3 is TGTGCCAGCAGCCAAGATCTGCGGAGGTCGAACACCGGGGAGCTGTTTTTT.